Below are 20 T cell receptor beta chains sequenced from a single sample in a study of identifying expanded T cells in peripheral blood. Some clones are missing from TCRdb's copy, which holds only in-frame ones; the method was immunoSEQ multiplex PCR. The sample has roughly 100,000 clones, approximately 90% seen once. The sample comprised blood. The receptor source for this set is a person aged 18-69 years in good health.

J is TRBJ1-5 and V is TRBV7-9, with D uncertain. Germline CDR1 and CDR2: SEHNR and FQNEAQ (reference sequence). The CDR3 has 14 residues. Trimming pared 4 bases from V and 2 bases from J, leaving 9 bases between. The CDR3 region has the DNA TGTGCCAGCAGCTACCAGGCGGGCAATCAGCCCCAGCATTTT. Protein product: CASSYQAGNQPQHF.

The CDR3 region is CASSERQGNNEQFF. CDR3 DNA: TGTGCCAGCAGCGAGAGACAGGGTAATAATGAGCAGTTCTTC. V and J are TRBV28 and TRBJ2-1; 7 positions agree with TRBD1. The germline V gene encodes CDR1 MDHEN and CDR2 SYDVKM. The CDR3 consists of 14 residues. With V trimmed by 6 bases and J by 7 bases, 9 bases remained unmatched.

This clone was recorded a few times. The rearrangement uses TRBV14 and TRBJ1-4, with D tentatively TRBD1 (5 bases). This CDR3 has 16 amino acids. The V end lost 2 bases, the J end lost 1 base, and 11 bases lay between the germline ends. Germline V lookup: CDR1 SGHDN, CDR2 FVKESK. The CDR3 loop is CASSQLQGGTNEKLFF. In nucleotides, the CDR3 is TGTGCCAGCAGCCAACTCCAGGGAGGAACTAATGAAAAACTGTTTTTT.

V and J are TRBV15 and TRBJ1-2, with D unresolved. Between the trimmed V and J ends, which lost 4 bases and 7 bases, there was a span of 13 bases. Per the germline V gene, CDR1 is LNHNV and CDR2 is YYDKDF (reference sequence). The CDR3 length is 13 residues. The CDR3 sequence: CATSNYNDGGYTF. As DNA, the CDR3 is TGTGCCACCAGCAATTATAATGATGGTGGCTACACCTTC.

This chain joins TRBV19 and TRBJ2-2; a possible D gene is TRBD2 (6 bases). The CDR3 is made up of 13 amino acids. V gave up 4 bases and J gave up 7 bases, with 10 bases separating them. Germline assignment: CDR1 LNHDA and CDR2 SQIVND (reference sequence). DNA of the CDR3: TGTGCCAGTAGTACCGGGGGATACGGGGAGCTGTTTTTT. Translation: CASSTGGYGELFF.

V and J are TRBV7-2 and TRBJ2-1; D not resolved. Trimming pared 5 bases from V and 7 bases from J, leaving 12 bases between. The CDR3 covers 13 residues. Germline values: CDR1 SGHTA, CDR2 FQGNSA. The chain's CDR3 is CASSPTPSNEQFF. The CDR3, as DNA: TGTGCCAGCAGCCCCACTCCCAGTAATGAGCAGTTCTTC.

This rearrangement joins TRBV9 to TRBJ2-7, with 11 bases identical to TRBD1. V lost 4 bases, J lost 5 bases, and 5 bases stayed unmatched. Germline V lookup: CDR1 SGDLS, CDR2 YYNGEE. CDR3 length: 14 amino acids. CDR3 loop: CASSLGQGGHEQYF. The CDR3 DNA reads as TGTGCCAGCAGCTTGGGACAGGGGGGCCACGAGCAGTACTTC.

This clone came up a few times. This chain uses TRBV20-1 with TRBJ1-2; 9 bases are a match to TRBD1. The V segment lost 6 bases and the J segment 8 bases; nucleotides outside the gene matches: 4. CDR1 and CDR2 from the germline V gene are DFQATT and SNEGSKA (reference sequence). The CDR3 covers 11 residues. The CDR3 region is CSAGDREGYTF. The CDR3 coding sequence is TGCAGTGCCGGGGACAGGGAAGGCTACACCTTC.

This sequence joins TRBV15 and TRBJ1-4; a weak D match, TRBD1 (6 bases). Trimming cost V 0 bases and J 8 bases, with 10 bases left between them. This CDR3 has 14 amino acids. Germline lookup yields CDR1 LNHNV and CDR2 YYDKDF (reference sequence). CDR3 coding DNA: TGTGCCACCAGCAGAGAGGGGCAGGGGGAAAAACTGTTTTTT. Its protein product is CATSREGQGEKLFF.

The chain employs TRBV14 and TRBJ2-5; no clear D gene. The V and J ends lost 2 bases and 3 bases respectively, with 19 bases between them. This CDR3 spans 17 amino acids. Germline CDR1 reads SGHDN; CDR2 reads FVKESK. Here the CDR3 DNA reads TGTGCCAGCAGCCAACAATTATTTGGGTTCACAGAAGAGACCCAGTACTTC. Its protein product is CASSQQLFGFTEETQYF.

The chain has TRBV10-2 and TRBJ1-5, with 10 bases matching TRBD1. The germline CDR1 and CDR2 sequences are WSHSY and SAAADI. Trimming at V came to 2 bases and at J to 5 bases, leaving 3 bases not matched to a gene. The CDR3 runs 15 residues. CDR3 amino acids: CASSERTGGYQPQHF. In nucleotides, the CDR3 is TGCGCCAGCAGTGAGAGGACAGGGGGGTATCAGCCCCAGCATTTT.

The rearrangement uses TRBV5-1 and TRBJ1-1; 9 positions match TRBD1. This CDR3 spans 16 amino acids. Germline values: CDR1 SGHRS, CDR2 YFSETQ. V lost 3 bases to trimming and J lost 3 bases; unmatched junction nucleotides: 9. The CDR3 DNA follows: TGCGCCAGCAGCTCGGGACAGGGAGTTTATTACACTGAAGCTTTCTTT. This encodes CASSSGQGVYYTEAFF.

The chain recombines TRBV6-1 with TRBJ2-3, with D unresolved. Germline loops: CDR1 MNHNS, CDR2 SASEGT. This CDR3 is built from 16 residues. Trimming removed 4 bases from V and 1 base from J, with 15 bases in between. The CDR3 reads CASSASQVVRTDTQYF. CDR3 sequence (DNA): TGTGCCAGCAGTGCCTCTCAGGTCGTACGCACAGATACGCAGTATTTT.

J is TRBJ1-1 and V is TRBV5-1; TRBD1 might be the D (5 bases). V lost 5 bases and J 1 base, leaving 15 bases between the germline ends. The CDR3 totals 15 residues. The germline gives CDR1 SGHRS, CDR2 YFSETQ. CDR3 protein: CASSYAQGWNTEAFF. The CDR3 DNA reads as TGCGCCAGCAGTTATGCGCAGGGCTGGAACACTGAAGCTTTCTTT. Full variable domain (missing parts from reference TRBV5-1 and TRBJ1-1): KAGVTQTPRYLIKTRGQQVTLSCSPISGHRSVSWYQQTPGQGLQFLFEYFSETQRNKGNFPGRFSGRQFSNSRSEMNVSTLELGDSALYLCASSYAQGWNTEAFFGQGTRLTVV.

This clone occurred once. The gene calls are TRBV7-3 and TRBJ1-2, with D possibly being TRBD1 (6 bases). The CDR3 covers 14 residues. Germline loops: CDR1 SGHTA, CDR2 FQGTGA. Deletions cut 6 bases from V and 6 bases from J, with 17 bases between. Here the CDR3 reads CASSQQGSKDGYTF. CDR3 in DNA: TGTGCCAGCAGTCAACAGGGATCCAAGGATGGCTACACCTTC.

CDR3 DNA sequence: TGTGCCAGCACTCAGGGGGCTGGTCAGCCCCAGCATTTT. This translates into CASTQGAGQPQHF. The V call is TRBV2, the J call TRBJ1-5, with 8 nucleotides matching TRBD1. Trimming cost V 7 bases and J 6 bases; bases outside gene matches: 5. CDR1 SNHLY and CDR2 FYNNEI come from the germline V gene. The CDR3 loop spans 13 amino acids.

The chain uses TRBV18 and TRBJ2-7, with D maybe TRBD2 (5 bases). V lost 3 bases and J 7 bases, leaving 10 bases between the germline ends. The CDR3 consists of 12 residues. The germline V gene encodes CDR1 KGHSH and CDR2 LQKENI. The CDR3 spells CASSPRDAEQYF. For the CDR3, the DNA is TGTGCCAGCTCACCTCGGGATGCAGAGCAGTACTTC.

The chain links TRBV5-1 to TRBJ1-2; D is possibly TRBD1 (6 bases). The V gene lost 6 bases and the J gene lost 4 bases, with 22 bases spanning the gap. Germline loops: CDR1 SGHRS, CDR2 YFSETQ. This CDR3 comprises 16 residues. CDR3 DNA: TGCGCCAGCACTCTTTTCACAGGGTCATTTAGCTATGGCTACACCTTC. Its protein is CASTLFTGSFSYGYTF.

The V gene is TRBV28, the J gene TRBJ1-2, with D uncertain. This CDR3 is 15 amino acids long. Germline values: CDR1 MDHEN, CDR2 SYDVKM. Trimming left V 6 bases short and J 2 bases short, with 16 bases between. This chain's CDR3 is CASSSPSEGNYGYTF. DNA for the CDR3: TGTGCCAGCAGCTCGCCTTCCGAAGGAAACTATGGCTACACCTTC.

Details on this clone: Other DNA sequences in this sample translate to the same CDR3. The chain has TRBV28 and TRBJ1-5; unclear D gene. The germline V gene encodes CDR1 MDHEN and CDR2 SYDVKM. The CDR3 covers 15 residues. The germline V and J ends were trimmed by 6 bases and 0 bases, with 12 bases remaining between them. In DNA form, the CDR3 reads TGTGCCAGCAGCCTAGGAGGGAATAGCAATCAGCCCCAGCATTTT. Translated: CASSLGGNSNQPQHF. The whole variable domain, filled in from reference TRBV28 and TRBJ1-5, reads DVKVTQSSRYLVKRTGEKVFLECVQDMDHENMFWYRQDPGLGLRLIYFSYDVKMKEKGDIPEGYSVSREKKERFSLILESASTNQTSMYLCASSLGGNSNQPQHFGDGTRLSIL.